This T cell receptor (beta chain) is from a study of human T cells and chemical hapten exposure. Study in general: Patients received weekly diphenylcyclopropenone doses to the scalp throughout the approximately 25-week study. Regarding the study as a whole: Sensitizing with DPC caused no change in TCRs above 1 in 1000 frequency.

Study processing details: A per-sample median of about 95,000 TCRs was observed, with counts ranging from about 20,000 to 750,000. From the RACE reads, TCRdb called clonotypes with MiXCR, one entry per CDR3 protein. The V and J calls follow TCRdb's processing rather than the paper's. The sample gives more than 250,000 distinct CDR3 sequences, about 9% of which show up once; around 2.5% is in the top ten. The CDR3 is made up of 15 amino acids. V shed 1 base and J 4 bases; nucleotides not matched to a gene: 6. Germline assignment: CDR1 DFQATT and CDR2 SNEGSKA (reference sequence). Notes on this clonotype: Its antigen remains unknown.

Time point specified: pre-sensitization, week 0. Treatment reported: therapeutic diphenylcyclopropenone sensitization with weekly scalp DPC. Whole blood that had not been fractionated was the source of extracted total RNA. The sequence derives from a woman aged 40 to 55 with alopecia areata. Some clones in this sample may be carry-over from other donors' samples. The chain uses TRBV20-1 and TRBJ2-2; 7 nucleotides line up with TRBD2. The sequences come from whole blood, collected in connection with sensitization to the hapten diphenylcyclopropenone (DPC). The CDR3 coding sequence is TGCAGTGCTAGAGCCGGACTAGTATCCACCGGGGAGCTGTTTTTT. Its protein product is CSARAGLVSTGELFF.